These 20 T cell receptor beta chains were all obtained from the same sample, sequenced in a study of OX40 agonist ivuxolimab in advanced cancers. Some clones are missing from TCRdb's copy, which holds only in-frame ones; the method was immunoSEQ multiplex PCR. Among 70,000 to 95,000 clones listed, roughly 94% were seen once. The sample consisted of CD4+ or CD8+ T cells sorted from blood, taken in a trial of the OX40 agonist ivuxolimab. The receptors stem from an adult with an advanced solid tumor such as melanoma, head and neck, liver or kidney cancer.

This sequence joins TRBV30 and TRBJ2-7, with D perhaps matching TRBD1 (6 bases). CDR3 length equals 16 residues. Germline V gene lookup returns CDR1 GTSNPN and CDR2 SVGIG (reference sequence). V was pared by 3 bases and J by 3 bases, with 21 bases between. The CDR3 loop reads CAWRASPGHYDYEQYF. The CDR3 DNA reads TGTGCCTGGAGGGCTTCCCCGGGACACTACGACTACGAGCAGTACTTC.

The chain couples TRBV19 to TRBJ2-1; TRBD2 agrees at 7 bases. The V gene end was trimmed by 5 bases and the J gene end by 5 bases; junction bases not matched to a gene: 12. Germline CDR1 reads LNHDA; CDR2 reads SQIVND (reference sequence). The CDR3 length is 16 residues. In DNA, the CDR3 is TGTGCCAGTAGTGGTCTAGCGGCCTCGGGTGACAATGAGCAGTTCTTC. It yields the protein CASSGLAASGDNEQFF.

The chain links TRBV5-5 to TRBJ1-1; tentatively, D is TRBD1 (5 bases). The CDR3 length is 13 residues. Trimming pared 0 bases from V and 10 bases from J, leaving 13 bases between. Germline V CDR1 and CDR2: SGHKS, YYEKEE (reference sequence). The DNA for the CDR3 is TGTGCCAGCAGCTTGGATATGTGGGGGGTAGCTTTCTTT. Its translation is CASSLDMWGVAFF.

The rearrangement uses TRBV5-6 and TRBJ1-4, with 9 bases identical to TRBD1. V was pared by 4 bases and J by 7 bases, with 17 bases of the junction left unmatched. Germline lookup yields CDR1 SGHDT and CDR2 YYEEEE. The length of the CDR3 is 18 residues. This CDR3 reads CASSNYPLTGGGGEKLFF. The DNA for the CDR3 is TGTGCCAGCAGCAACTACCCTCTTACAGGGGGCGGGGGTGAAAAACTGTTTTTT. The whole variable domain, remainder taken from reference TRBV5-6 and TRBJ1-4, is DAGVTQSPTHLIKTRGQQVTLRCSPKSGHDTVSWYQQALGQGPQFIFQYYEEEERQRGNFPDRFSGHQFPNYSSELNVNALLLGDSALYLCASSNYPLTGGGGEKLFFGSGTQLSVL.

The chain is built from TRBV7-8 and TRBJ2-7; D remains ambiguous. Per germline, CDR1 SGHVS and CDR2 FQNEAQ. Trimming shortened V by 1 base and J by 4 bases, and 5 bases separated the two germline ends. CDR3 length: 12 amino acids. In nucleotides, the CDR3 is TGTGCCAGCAGCTTAGTGGTTTACGAGCAGTACTTC. This sequence encodes CASSLVVYEQYF.

The chain links TRBV9 to TRBJ1-5; no clear D. Germline V gives CDR1 SGDLS, CDR2 YYNGEE. Trimming took off 0 bases at V and 0 bases at J, with 7 bases between the two ends. This CDR3 has 15 amino acids. DNA of the CDR3: TGTGCCAGCAGCGTAGGCAGTTATAGCAATCAGCCCCAGCATTTT. Protein: CASSVGSYSNQPQHF.

V is TRBV6-1 and J is TRBJ1-1; no clear D gene. The CDR3 length is 14 residues. CDR1 is MNHNS and CDR2 is SASEGT in the germline V gene. The V end lost 3 bases, the J end lost 0 bases, and 8 bases lay between the germline ends. The CDR3 region is CASSDWFLNTEAFF. The CDR3 bases are TGTGCCAGCAGTGATTGGTTCTTGAACACTGAAGCTTTCTTT.

The chain has TRBV6-5 and TRBJ1-2; D possibly corresponds to TRBD1 (5 bases). Germline CDR1 reads MNHEY; CDR2 reads SVGAGI. Trimming stripped 7 bases from V and 6 bases from J, with 15 bases between. The CDR3 is made up of 13 amino acids. CDR3 residues: CASTNGGKDGYTF. Here the CDR3 DNA reads TGTGCCAGCACCAACGGGGGGAAGGATGGCTACACCTTC.

This clone was detected only once. J is TRBJ2-3 and V is TRBV4-2, with 10 bases lining up with TRBD2. Trimming cost V 2 bases and J 3 bases; bases outside gene matches: 17. The CDR3 contains 20 residues. CDR1 and CDR2 from the germline V gene are LGHNA and YNFKEQ. CDR3 in amino acids: CASSQLDGAERGGPTDTQYF. In nucleotides, the CDR3 is TGTGCCAGCAGCCAATTGGATGGGGCTGAGCGGGGGGGCCCGACAGATACGCAGTATTTT.

This chain uses TRBV6-1 with TRBJ1-5; the D gene is possibly TRBD1 (6 bases). The CDR3 loop spans 14 amino acids. Trimming left V 10 bases short and J 7 bases short, with 20 bases between. From germline, CDR1 is MNHNS and CDR2 SASEGT. This CDR3 reads CATYITQGYQPQHF. The CDR3 coding sequence is TGTGCCACCTACATCACACAGGGTTACCAGCCCCAGCATTTT.

Notes on this clone: The sample holds other DNA sequences that translate to the same CDR3. The J gene is TRBJ2-7, the V gene TRBV27, with TRBD2 identical over 7 bases. J lost 3 bases, V lost 5 bases, and 4 bases had no gene match. The CDR3 contains 13 residues. Germline V gives CDR1 MNHEY, CDR2 SMNVEV (reference sequence). This CDR3 is CASSPGGGYEQYF. The CDR3 DNA is TGTGCCAGCAGTCCTGGGGGGGGCTACGAGCAGTACTTC.

V usage is TRBV19 and J usage is TRBJ2-2; D possibly uses TRBD1 or TRBD2 (5 bases each). CDR3 length: 16 amino acids. The germline V and J ends were trimmed by 3 bases and 6 bases, with 17 bases remaining between them. From germline, CDR1 is LNHDA and CDR2 SQIVND (reference sequence). The CDR3 nucleotides are TGTGCCAGTAGTATTCTCAGGGTACCGGAGGCCGGGGAGCTGTTTTTT. This sequence encodes CASSILRVPEAGELFF. Based on the CDR3 plus reference TRBV19 and TRBJ2-2, the full variable domain is DGGITQSPKYLFRKEGQNVTLSCEQNLNHDAMYWYRQDPGQGLRLIYYSQIVNDFQKGDIAEGYSVSREKKESFPLTVTSAQKNPTAFYLCASSILRVPEAGELFFGEGSRLTVL.

Of note for this clone: The same CDR3 is also encoded by other DNA sequences in this sample. The CDR3 nucleotides are TGTGCCAGCAGCGTAGGCTCCTACAATGAGCAGTTCTTC. The encoded protein is CASSVGSYNEQFF. The rearrangement uses TRBV9 and TRBJ2-1, with no clear D. Deletions cut 0 bases from V and 0 bases from J, with 1 base between. The length of the CDR3 is 13 residues. Germline loops: CDR1 SGDLS, CDR2 YYNGEE.

The V and J genes are TRBV7-7 and TRBJ2-5; 8 positions match TRBD1. Per the germline V gene, CDR1 is SSHAT and CDR2 is FNYEAQ (reference sequence). V was clipped by 5 bases and J by 5 bases; unmatched bases: 16. The CDR3 is 17 residues long. This CDR3 reads CASSHWTGIGQGETQYF. In DNA form, the CDR3 reads TGTGCCAGCAGCCATTGGACAGGGATTGGTCAGGGGGAGACCCAGTACTTC.

The CDR3 here is CASSDPRTGNEQFF. DNA of the CDR3: TGCGCCAGCAGTGACCCCCGGACTGGGAATGAGCAGTTCTTC. V usage is TRBV10-1 and J usage is TRBJ2-1; maybe TRBD2 (5 bases). The CDR3 contains 14 residues. V lost 3 bases and J lost 7, with 13 bases in between. Per germline, CDR1 WNHNN and CDR2 SYGVQD (reference sequence).

The rearrangement links TRBV28 to TRBJ2-1; no definite D call. The V gene's germline CDR1 is MDHEN and CDR2 SYDVKM. The CDR3 loop spans 15 amino acids. Trimming left V 8 bases short and J 4 bases short, with 18 bases between. The CDR3 spells CASLVGKSQYNEQFF. The CDR3 region has the DNA TGTGCCAGCCTGGTGGGGAAGTCCCAGTACAATGAGCAGTTCTTC.

This clone was counted once. V and J are TRBV28 and TRBJ2-3, with a possible D match to TRBD2 (6 bases). Germline-derived CDR1 and CDR2 are MDHEN and SYDVKM. The CDR3 covers 15 residues. Trimming took off 2 bases at V and 6 bases at J, with 15 bases between the two ends. The CDR3 loop reads CASSLIRIGSDTQYF. In DNA form, the CDR3 reads TGTGCCAGCAGTTTAATTAGGATCGGGAGCGATACGCAGTATTTT.

J is TRBJ2-5 and V is TRBV5-5; 7 bases are shared with TRBD2. With V trimmed by 0 bases and J by 2 bases, 13 bases remained unmatched. CDR3 length: 18 residues. Germline CDR1 is SGHKS and CDR2 is YYEKEE (reference sequence). The CDR3 DNA sequence: TGTGCCAGCAGCTTGGCTGGGGTCGGGACTAACCTTCAAGAGACCCAGTACTTC. Encoded protein: CASSLAGVGTNLQETQYF.

The DNA for the CDR3 is TGTGCCAGCAGTTTAGGGGGCGCGGTAGTCGCTGAAGCTTTCTTT. The encoded protein is CASSLGGAVVAEAFF. This chain joins TRBV27 and TRBJ1-1, with a tentative D call TRBD1 (6 bases). The CDR3 has 15 residues. Trimming shortened V by 2 bases and J by 6 bases, and 16 bases separated the two germline ends. Germline V gene sequence: CDR1 MNHEY, CDR2 SMNVEV (reference sequence).

The J gene is TRBJ2-5, the V gene TRBV28, with D possibly TRBD2 on 6 matching bases. V lost 6 bases to trimming and J lost 1 base, with 12 bases between them. This CDR3 is 14 amino acids long. Germline V gene data show CDR1 as MDHEN and CDR2 as SYDVKM. Here the CDR3 DNA reads TGTGCCAGCAGCCCACCGGGACTCCAAGAGACCCAGTACTTC. Protein sequence: CASSPPGLQETQYF.